The 6 T cell receptor beta chains presented below share a single source sample, sequenced in a study of blood T cells in healthy people across ages. A second PCR, run for about 6 to 11 cycles, used a sample-barcoded 5' primer plus a J-beta primer mix. TCRdb recomputed calls from the 5' RACE reads with MiXCR, one row per CDR3 protein. Here the sample spans roughly 720,000 distinct CDR3 sequences, around half being singletons. The sample was blood. All receptors come from a man aged 80 or over in good health.

The chain couples TRBV20-1 to TRBJ2-3; 11 bases align to TRBD2. This CDR3 contains 14 residues. Germline CDR1 is DFQATT and CDR2 is SNEGSKA (reference sequence). The CDR3 loop reads CRPGLADYTDTQYF. In DNA, the CDR3 is TGCAGGCCGGGACTAGCGGACTACACAGATACGCAGTATTTT.

This chain connects TRBV2 to TRBJ2-5; the D is unclear. CDR1 and CDR2 from the germline V gene are SNHLY and FYNNEI. V lost 7 bases and J 0 bases, leaving 6 bases between the germline ends. The CDR3 spans 12 residues. As DNA, the CDR3 is TGTGCCAGCACCAAAAACCAAGAGACCCAGTACTTC. Its protein product is CASTKNQETQYF.

The chain recombines TRBV12-5 with TRBJ2-1; 8 bases match TRBD2. Germline V lookup: CDR1 LGHNT, CDR2 FRNRAP. Trimming removed 11 bases from V and 2 bases from J; junction bases left unmatched: 2. CDR3 length: 12 residues. The CDR3 is CALGLAYNEQFF. CDR3 nucleotide sequence: TGTGCTTTGGGACTAGCCTACAATGAGCAGTTCTTC.

This clonotype was seen a few times. The rearrangement uses TRBV7-2 and TRBJ2-3, with D possibly TRBD2 on 5 matching bases. V gave up 5 bases and J gave up 14 bases, with 20 bases separating them. This CDR3 is 13 amino acids long. Looked up from germline, CDR1 is SGHTA and CDR2 is FQGNSA. The DNA of the CDR3 is TGTGCCAGCAGCGAGGGCCCACAAAGGCACGCGTATTTT. Amino acids: CASSEGPQRHAYF. Filled out from reference TRBV7-2 and TRBJ2-3, the complete variable domain reads GAGVSQSPSNKVTEKGKDVELRCDPISGHTALYWYRQSLGQGLEFLIYFQGNSAPDKSGLPSDRFSAERTGGSVSTLTIQRTQQEDSAVYLCASSEGPQRHAYFGPGTRLTVL.

This chain links TRBV12-3 or TRBV12-4 with TRBJ2-1, with TRBD2 matching over 7 bases. The CDR3 is 17 amino acids. The junction had 14 bases not matched to a gene; V was cut back by 2 bases and J by 7 bases. CDR3 DNA: TGTGCCAGCAGTTTACCACGGACGGGACCGGGAGGTAATGAGCAGTTCTTC. This sequence encodes CASSLPRTGPGGNEQFF.

The rearrangement links TRBV12-3 or TRBV12-4 to TRBJ2-1; D gene unclear. The CDR3 has 14 amino acids. The V end was cut by 3 bases, the J end by 6 bases, with 12 bases between. CDR3 coding DNA: TGTGCCAGCAGTTTTTCATGGGGATTCAATGAGCAGTTCTTC. Residues: CASSFSWGFNEQFF.